One sample yielded the 17 T cell receptor beta chains listed below, sequenced in a study of blood T cell repertoires in COVID-19. Sequencing was performed with immunoSEQ multiplex PCR; in TCRdb, only in-frame clones are kept and a portion is missing. The sample has around 370,000 clones; 88% are singletons. The sequenced sample was peripheral blood. Receptor source: a woman in her 70s with COVID-19, enrolled during active disease.

The rearrangement joins TRBV7-2 to TRBJ1-5; a weak D match, TRBD1 (5 bases). The V gene's germline CDR1 is SGHTA and CDR2 FQGNSA. The CDR3 extends over 16 amino acids. The V end was cut by 5 bases, the J end by 2 bases, with 16 bases between. The CDR3 loop is CASSPRGRGGNQPQHF. DNA for the CDR3: TGTGCCAGCAGCCCTCGGGGGAGAGGCGGCAATCAGCCCCAGCATTTT. Together with reference TRBV7-2 and TRBJ1-5, the CDR3 gives the full variable domain: GAGVSQSPSNKVTEKGKDVELRCDPISGHTALYWYRQSLGQGLEFLIYFQGNSAPDKSGLPSDRFSAERTGGSVSTLTIQRTQQEDSAVYLCASSPRGRGGNQPQHFGDGTRLSIL.

The genes are TRBV6-6 and TRBJ2-7; no clear D. Per germline, CDR1 MNHNY and CDR2 SVGAGI (reference sequence). V was clipped by 2 bases and J by 3 bases, with 8 bases between them. The CDR3 extends over 13 amino acids. CDR3 amino acids: CASSYGLDYEQYF. The CDR3 nucleotides are TGTGCCAGCAGTTACGGTTTAGACTACGAGCAGTACTTC.

In this sample, this clone turned up once. The chain joins TRBV6-5 to TRBJ1-2; 10 bases match TRBD1. V shed 5 bases and J 4 bases; nucleotides not matched to a gene: 4. Per the germline V gene, CDR1 is MNHEY and CDR2 is SVGAGI. The CDR3 is 14 amino acids. The CDR3 loop reads CASSLRDRGYGYTF. The CDR3 region has the DNA TGTGCCAGCAGTCTCCGGGACAGGGGCTATGGCTACACCTTC.

The V and J genes are TRBV9 and TRBJ1-4; 7 bases are a match to TRBD1. From germline, CDR1 is SGDLS and CDR2 YYNGEE. This CDR3 is built from 15 residues. V lost 7 bases, J lost 0 bases, and 6 bases stayed unmatched. The CDR3 sequence: CASARTGATNEKLFF. CDR3 coding DNA: TGTGCCAGCGCCCGTACAGGGGCAACTAATGAAAAACTGTTTTTT.

For the CDR3, the DNA is TGTGCCAGCAGCTTCGGGACAGGTGATTCACCCCTCCACTTT. Protein product: CASSFGTGDSPLHF. The chain combines TRBV5-8 with TRBJ1-6; TRBD1 aligns across 8 bases. Trimming removed 2 bases from V and 8 bases from J; junction bases left unmatched: 3. Germline assignment: CDR1 SGHTS and CDR2 YDEGEE. The CDR3 sequence is 14 residues long.

The V gene is TRBV24-1, the J gene TRBJ2-1, with 8 bases fitting TRBD2. V was clipped by 3 bases and J by 1 base; unmatched bases: 4. The CDR3 totals 16 residues. CDR1 is KGHDR, CDR2 SFDVKD, per germline. CDR3 region: CATSDIGGASYNEQFF. CDR3 nucleotide sequence: TGTGCCACCAGTGATATCGGGGGGGCGTCCTACAATGAGCAGTTCTTC.

The chain has TRBV9 and TRBJ1-3, with 7 bases that match TRBD1. Germline lookup yields CDR1 SGDLS and CDR2 YYNGEE. This CDR3 contains 18 residues. V gave up 1 base and J gave up 3 bases; unmatched junction bases: 13. The CDR3 DNA is TGTGCCAGCAGCGTACTGGGACAGTCTGAGTCGATTGGAAACACCATATATTTT. Its translation is CASSVLGQSESIGNTIYF.

V usage is TRBV7-2 and J usage is TRBJ1-2; 7 nucleotides align to TRBD1. Trimming at V came to 4 bases and at J to 7 bases, leaving 15 bases not matched to a gene. CDR1 and CDR2 from the germline V gene are SGHTA and FQGNSA. The length of the CDR3 is 16 residues. The CDR3, as DNA: TGTGCCAGCAGCTCCGGGACAGCTACGCTCGGAGGTGGCTACACCTTC. This sequence encodes CASSSGTATLGGGYTF.

The chain carries TRBV5-4 and TRBJ1-1, with a tentative D call TRBD1 (5 bases). The ends were cut back, 4 bases at V and 5 bases at J, with 18 bases in the middle. Germline V gives CDR1 SGHNT, CDR2 YYREEE (reference sequence). The CDR3 loop spans 15 amino acids. The CDR3, as DNA: TGTGCCAGCAGCCCGGGGGGGACGGGTGTGACTGAAGCTTTCTTT. Amino acids: CASSPGGTGVTEAFF.

The chain has TRBV5-1 and TRBJ1-1, with no clear D. Trimming shortened V by 5 bases and J by 1 base, and 12 bases separated the two germline ends. Germline CDR1 is SGHRS and CDR2 is YFSETQ. This CDR3 contains 14 residues. The CDR3 DNA follows: TGCGCCAGCAGTCAAGAACTCAAGAACACTGAAGCTTTCTTT. Residues: CASSQELKNTEAFF.

V gene TRBV18 combines with J gene TRBJ2-1; 7 bases are shared with TRBD1. The V gene end was trimmed by 2 bases and the J gene end by 8 bases; junction bases not matched to a gene: 3. The CDR3 sequence is 13 residues long. Looked up from germline, CDR1 is KGHSH and CDR2 is LQKENI. The DNA of the CDR3 is TGTGCCAGCTCACCAGACAGGGCCGATGAGCAGTTCTTC. Its translation is CASSPDRADEQFF.

The V and J genes are TRBV10-2 and TRBJ1-4; D remains unclear. The CDR3 length is 14 residues. CDR1 is WSHSY and CDR2 is SAAADI in the germline V gene. V was shortened by 6 bases and J by 0 bases, with 8 bases between the two germline ends. The CDR3, as DNA: TGCGCCAGCAGGGCGACTTCAACTAATGAAAAACTGTTTTTT. Residues: CASRATSTNEKLFF.

This chain joins TRBV3-1 (or the pseudogene TRBV3-2) and TRBJ1-3, with TRBD1 as a possible D gene (5 bases). V was trimmed by 2 bases and J by 4 bases, leaving 15 bases between them. The CDR3 runs to 16 residues. Germline V gene sequence: CDR1 LGHDT, CDR2 YNNKEL (reference sequence). The CDR3 DNA reads TGTGCCAGCAGCCAACCTACGGGGGGAGGAGGAAACACCATATATTTT. It yields the protein CASSQPTGGGGNTIYF.

Notes on this clone: At the DNA level, this CDR3 is encoded by other sequences in the same sample as well. This rearrangement joins TRBV24-1 to TRBJ2-1; 8 positions agree with TRBD1. The CDR3 has 17 residues. In germline, CDR1 is KGHDR, CDR2 SFDVKD. Germline trimming cut 2 bases from V and 2 bases from J; bases unmatched to any gene: 7. CDR3 DNA: TGTGCCACCAGTGATTCACCCGGACAGGGAGCCTACAATGAGCAGTTCTTC. Translating it yields CATSDSPGQGAYNEQFF.

The chain joins TRBV6-2 or TRBV6-3 to TRBJ1-1; 8 bases fit TRBD1. CDR1 is MNHEY and CDR2 is SVGEGT in the germline V gene. The CDR3 is made up of 15 amino acids. J lost 3 bases, V lost 4 bases, and 7 bases had no gene match. The chain's CDR3 is CASSSTGGSDTEAFF. The CDR3 nucleotides read TGTGCCAGCAGTTCCACAGGGGGATCGGACACTGAAGCTTTCTTT.

V gene TRBV7-8 combines with J gene TRBJ2-1, with 7 bases that match TRBD2. The V gene end was trimmed by 5 bases and the J gene end by 5 bases; junction bases not matched to a gene: 15. This CDR3 spans 17 amino acids. Per germline, CDR1 SGHVS and CDR2 FQNEAQ. CDR3 sequence: CASSPRVFGGFNNEQFF. CDR3 coding DNA: TGTGCCAGCAGCCCTAGGGTGTTCGGGGGGTTCAACAATGAGCAGTTCTTC.

The rearrangement links TRBV7-2 to TRBJ2-1, with TRBD2 identical over 10 bases. The ends lost 5 bases at V and 4 bases at J; junction bases unmatched: 8. This CDR3 contains 16 residues. Germline V CDR1 and CDR2: SGHTA, FQGNSA. The CDR3 is CASSLSGGERYNEQFF. The CDR3, as DNA: TGTGCCAGCAGCCTCAGCGGGGGGGAACGGTACAATGAGCAGTTCTTC. Filled out from reference TRBV7-2 and TRBJ2-1, the complete variable domain reads GAGVSQSPSNKVTEKGKDVELRCDPISGHTALYWYRQSLGQGLEFLIYFQGNSAPDKSGLPSDRFSAERTGGSVSTLTIQRTQQEDSAVYLCASSLSGGERYNEQFFGPGTRLTVL.